A selection of T cell receptor beta chains follows, all from one sample in a study of HIV-infected patients and healthy controls. MiXCR, applied by TCRdb to the 5' RACE reads, yields one record per CDR3 protein. The sample comprises about 64,000 distinct CDR3 sequences, 15% to 20% of which are singletons, and 1.4% to 1.5% rests with the top ten. Input material: CD4+ T cells from blood. The receptors originated from a human donor in good health. Both conserved end residues are trimmed from each CDR3. The order of the fields is V gene, J gene, CDR3 protein.

V: TRBV5-1
J: TRBJ2-3
CDR3: ASSPGGYTDTQY

V: TRBV6-5
J: TRBJ2-4
CDR3: ASSHMGARGGLAKNIQY

V: TRBV30
J: TRBJ1-1
CDR3: AWSDLNGGEAF

V: TRBV10-3
J: TRBJ1-2
CDR3: AISESRGSRTGNHGYT

V: TRBV27
J: TRBJ1-2
CDR3: ASSSTGGYGYT

V: TRBV7-2
J: TRBJ2-3
CDR3: ASSKAVRHRDEHTDTQY

V: TRBV20-1
J: TRBJ2-7
CDR3: SARDYRGGFYEQY

V: TRBV6-6
J: TRBJ1-3
CDR3: ASSRTGAPGNTIY

V: TRBV5-5
J: TRBJ1-2
CDR3: ASSLVQGGIYGYT

V: TRBV29-1
J: TRBJ1-2
CDR3: SVGPVAFRGYT

V: TRBV7-8
J: TRBJ2-7
CDR3: ASSLVLAGGYEQY

V: TRBV12-3/TRBV12-4
J: TRBJ1-5
CDR3: ASSAQSGGNQPQH

V: TRBV9
J: TRBJ1-4
CDR3: ASSPRQGKEKLF

V: TRBV19
J: TRBJ1-2
CDR3: ASSIDPGSYT

V: TRBV29-1
J: TRBJ2-5
CDR3: SVRTSGTPRWQETQY

V: TRBV7-3
J: TRBJ1-1
CDR3: ASSLNPRQVNTEAF

V: TRBV7-8
J: TRBJ2-5
CDR3: ASSPFEGGALGETQY

V: TRBV4-2
J: TRBJ2-7
CDR3: ASSLMETSGRSYEQY

V: TRBV4-1
J: TRBJ2-7
CDR3: ASSQDPASGPSYEQY

V: TRBV3-1
J: TRBJ1-2
CDR3: ASSSRDRANYGYT

V: TRBV19
J: TRBJ2-1
CDR3: ASSVEYNEQF

V: TRBV7-9
J: TRBJ2-1
CDR3: ASSLSRGAYNEQF

V: TRBV9
J: TRBJ1-1
CDR3: ASSAEQRQGFTEAF

V: TRBV7-2
J: TRBJ1-6
CDR3: ASSLVRGVKSSPLH